This section outlines one T cell receptor (beta chain) sequence together with its context. The antigen remains unidentified. The PCR made use of 60 Vbeta and 13 Jbeta primers. Method: immunoSEQ multiplex PCR; TCRdb's copy keeps in-frame clones and lacks some. The data show 77,000 or so clones, roughly 80% seen once. The data stem from a study of cytomegalovirus exposure and HLA in healthy donors. The study's findings and limits: In vitro checks showed that a few CMV-associated chains really do target CMV antigens. Per a prior analysis, the majority of TCR beta V segments were productive roughly 87% or roughly 30% of the time.

Specimen: PBMCs. The clonotype originates from a middle-aged woman in good health and CMV-seronegative.

For the CDR3, the DNA is TGCGCCAGCAGCCAATCTAGCGGGGGCACAGATACGCAGTATTTT. Amino acids: CASSQSSGGTDTQYF. The chain has TRBV4-1 and TRBJ2-3; 9 nucleotides agree with TRBD2. The V gene's germline CDR1 is MGHRA and CDR2 YSYEKL. J was trimmed by 1 base and V by 2 bases; bases with no gene match: 1. This CDR3 has 15 residues.